The clone carrying this T cell receptor beta chain was seen more than once but under ten times. Its antigen is still unknown. Of the isolated RNA, all was reverse transcribed, and so the sequenced material was expressed TCRB transcripts. Assay: immunoSEQ multiplex PCR; the TCRdb copy retains only in-frame clones and omits some. Of roughly 300,000 clones in the sample, approximately 14% were seen once. This sample is part of a study of beta chain features in type 1 diabetes. General study findings and limits: Relative to healthy donors, patients appeared to have naive, central memory and Treg TCRB repertoires that were more similar. A pattern of fewer insertions and more deletions at VDJ junctions was seen in type 1 diabetes patients. Shorter TCRB CDR3s, moderately but significantly so, were found in Type 1 diabetes patients in all four CD4+ subsets.

Staining for CD45RO/CCR7/CD25/CD127/CD95/CD27 allowed sorting of CD4+ naive, central memory, regulatory and stem cell-like memory cells. The CDR3 totals 11 residues. The germline V gene has CDR1 MRHNA and CDR2 SNTAGT. V was shortened by 11 bases and J by 4 bases, with 9 bases between the two germline ends. The sequence was collected from a man aged 25-45 years in good health. Sequenced material: central memory CD4+ T cells from blood. The rearrangement links TRBV6-4 to TRBJ1-5; D is uncertain. The CDR3 region is CALSPNQPQHF. The CDR3 coding sequence is TGTGCCCTATCTCCGAATCAGCCCCAGCATTTT.